The following is a T cell receptor (beta chain) sequence with its context. Its specificity is unknown. Measured with immunoSEQ multiplex PCR; TCRdb has only the in-frame clones, and not every one. The table includes about 45,000 clones, around 94% detected once. Deletions cut 4 bases from V and 3 bases from J, with 9 bases between. The CDR3 consists of 13 residues. The germline V gene has CDR1 SEHNR and CDR2 FQNEAQ (reference sequence). The sample is drawn from a study of OX40 agonist ivuxolimab in advanced cancers. Across the whole study: All patients had ivuxolimab intravenously every 2 weeks at 0.01 to 10 mg/kg.

The study, taken as a whole, reports: Fewer expanded clones were found on average in CD4+ than in CD8+ T cells. Several nonresponders also turned out to have low normalized T-cell clonal expansion.

The chain couples TRBV7-9 to TRBJ1-2, with D perhaps matching TRBD1 (5 bases). Here the sequenced sample was CD4+ or CD8+ T cells sorted from blood, taken in a trial of the OX40 agonist ivuxolimab. The sequence was collected from an adult with an advanced solid tumor such as melanoma, head and neck, liver or kidney cancer. Here the CDR3 reads CASSSGQDYGYTF. CDR3 DNA: TGTGCCAGCAGCTCGGGGCAGGACTATGGCTACACCTTC.